The 29 T cell receptor beta chains below come from one sample, sequenced in a study of T-cell reconstitution after alpha-beta-depleted transplantation in children. Using unique molecular identifiers, the investigators prepared the TCRbeta library. TCRdb re-analysed the PCR reads in MiXCR, keeping a single row per CDR3 protein. The sample has roughly 160,000 distinct CDR3 sequences, roughly 10% seen once. This specimen was PBMCs, taken before TCRalphabeta/CD19-depleted stem cell transplant. The receptors were gathered from a boy between 2 and 10 years old with acute myeloid leukemia, due to receive a stem cell transplant.

This clonotype was picked up many times. The V call is TRBV11-2, the J call TRBJ2-1; 11 nucleotides agree with TRBD2. This CDR3 has 15 residues. Germline V gene sequence: CDR1 SGHAT, CDR2 FQNNGV. V dropped 4 bases and J dropped 3; count of bases not matched to a gene: 2. This CDR3 is CASSSGLAGYNEQFF. The CDR3 DNA is TGTGCCAGCAGCTCCGGACTAGCGGGCTACAATGAGCAGTTCTTC.

This clonotype was seen repeatedly, ten times or more. The CDR3 region has the DNA TGCAGTGCTAGACGGGGGACCTTCGGGGATACGCAGTATTTT. The encoded protein is CSARRGTFGDTQYF. The J gene is TRBJ2-3, the V gene TRBV20-1; weak D call: TRBD2 (6 bases). The CDR3 runs 14 residues. CDR1 is DFQATT and CDR2 is SNEGSKA in the germline V gene (reference sequence). The germline V and J ends were trimmed by 2 bases and 6 bases, with 15 bases remaining between them.

In its sample, this clonotype was seen many times. The chain combines TRBV6-1 with TRBJ1-1; D might be TRBD1 (6 bases). The germline CDR1 and CDR2 sequences are MNHNS and SASEGT. Trimming shortened V by 4 bases and J by 0 bases, and 9 bases separated the two germline ends. The CDR3 contains 14 residues. This CDR3 reads CASSAQGMNTEAFF. The CDR3 DNA reads TGTGCCAGCAGTGCACAGGGAATGAACACTGAAGCTTTCTTT.

This clonotype was seen many times. The rearrangement joins TRBV2 to TRBJ2-7; tentatively, D is TRBD1 (6 bases). This CDR3 comprises 13 residues. CDR1 and CDR2 from the germline V gene are SNHLY and FYNNEI. V lost 7 bases and J 2 bases, leaving 12 bases between the germline ends. CDR3 nucleotide sequence: TGTGCCAGCATGGTATGGGACACCTACGAGCAGTACTTC. This codes for CASMVWDTYEQYF.

This clonotype was recorded at least ten times. The chain recombines TRBV6-1 with TRBJ2-1, with 10 bases lining up with TRBD1. The length of the CDR3 is 15 residues. J lost 6 bases, V lost 5 bases, and 7 bases had no gene match. CDR1 and CDR2 from the germline V gene are MNHNS and SASEGT. The CDR3 loop reads CASSRGQGEGNEQFF. CDR3 in DNA: TGTGCCAGCAGTCGCGGACAGGGGGAGGGCAATGAGCAGTTCTTC.

This clonotype has a count of ten or more. The J gene is TRBJ1-1, the V gene TRBV12-3 or TRBV12-4; a possible D gene is TRBD1 (6 bases). The CDR3 runs to 15 residues. Trimming took 6 bases from V and 0 from J, leaving 14 bases between them. CDR3 coding DNA: TGTGCCAGCAGGCCCACAGGGTTCATGAACACTGAAGCTTTCTTT. Translation: CASRPTGFMNTEAFF.

Many counts were recorded for this clonotype. The CDR3 spells CASSARDWIYNEQFF. Here the CDR3 DNA reads TGTGCCAGCAGCGCCCGGGACTGGATCTACAATGAGCAGTTCTTC. This chain joins TRBV9 and TRBJ2-1, with D perhaps matching TRBD2 (6 bases). With 3 bases removed from V and 3 bases from J, the gap between germline ends came to 13 bases. Germline-derived CDR1 and CDR2 are SGDLS and YYNGEE. This CDR3 is 15 amino acids long.

This clonotype was counted only a few times. V and J are TRBV29-1 and TRBJ2-5; 12 positions agree with TRBD2. CDR1 is SQVTM, CDR2 ANQGSEA, per germline. J lost 1 base, V lost 3 bases, and 9 bases had no gene match. The CDR3 length is 17 residues. CDR3 amino acids: CSVDGLLGLAGQETQYF. The DNA of the CDR3 is TGCAGCGTTGATGGGCTCTTGGGACTAGCGGGCCAAGAGACCCAGTACTTC.

This clonotype occurred many times. A read error may explain this, as a much larger clone is one base away. DNA for the CDR3: TGTGCCAGCAGCTTAGGAAACGGGAGTTACGAGCAGTACGTC. Translation gives CASSLGNGSYEQYV. This sequence joins TRBV7-2 and TRBJ2-7; D is perhaps TRBD2 (6 bases). The CDR3 is 14 amino acids. Germline V CDR1 and CDR2: SGHTA, FQGNSA. V was clipped by 1 base and J by 4 bases, with 11 bases between them.

This clonotype was picked up many times. J is TRBJ1-5 and V is TRBV6-1; TRBD1 aligns across 9 bases. The V and J ends lost 6 bases and 5 bases, in that order; junction bases with no gene match: 8. CDR3 size: 15 residues. Germline V gives CDR1 MNHNS, CDR2 SASEGT. The CDR3 loop is CASSPGQGTYQPQHF. The CDR3 DNA reads TGTGCCAGCAGCCCGGGACAGGGAACATATCAGCCCCAGCATTTT.

This clonotype was counted many times. This chain connects TRBV12-3 or TRBV12-4 to TRBJ1-2; 9 positions match TRBD1. J lost 0 bases, V lost 5 bases, and 4 bases had no gene match. The CDR3 spans 15 residues. The CDR3 reads CASSLGQGSNYGYTF. CDR3 nucleotide sequence: TGTGCCAGCAGTCTGGGACAGGGCTCTAACTATGGCTACACCTTC.

At least ten counts were recorded for this clonotype. This chain uses TRBV10-3 with TRBJ2-7; perhaps TRBD1 as D (7 bases). The V gene lost 3 bases and the J gene lost 3 bases, with 12 bases spanning the gap. Germline CDR1 is ENHRY and CDR2 is SYGVKD. CDR3 length: 14 residues. The CDR3 nucleotides are TGTGCCATCAGTGACGGGACAGCGGGCTACGAGCAGTACTTC. This codes for CAISDGTAGYEQYF.

Worth noting for this clonotype: A much bigger clone sits one base away, suggesting this may be a read error. The chain carries TRBV29-1 and TRBJ1-1; D is possibly TRBD1 (6 bases). The ends were cut back, 3 bases at V and 4 bases at J, with 21 bases in the middle. The CDR3 covers 16 residues. CDR1 SQVTM and CDR2 ANQGSEA come from the germline V gene. CDR3 DNA: TGCAGCGTTGATGGGGGTGCTCAGGGGAGACTCACTGAAGCTTTCTTT. Translating it yields CSVDGGAQGRLTEAFF.

V gene TRBV19 combines with J gene TRBJ2-5, with 14 positions matching TRBD2. CDR3 length equals 18 residues. The germline V gene has CDR1 LNHDA and CDR2 SQIVND (reference sequence). The trim removed 4 bases at V and 4 bases at J, leaving 11 bases unmatched. CDR3 protein: CASSKTGTSGRWRETQYF. CDR3 coding DNA: TGTGCCAGTAGTAAAACCGGGACTAGCGGGAGATGGAGAGAGACCCAGTACTTC. The variable domain in full, with the rest retrieved from reference TRBV19 and TRBJ2-5, is DGGITQSPKYLFRKEGQNVTLSCEQNLNHDAMYWYRQDPGQGLRLIYYSQIVNDFQKGDIAEGYSVSREKKESFPLTVTSAQKNPTAFYLCASSKTGTSGRWRETQYFGPGTRLLVL.

This clonotype has ten or more counts. V usage is TRBV20-1 and J usage is TRBJ1-1; 7 bases are shared with TRBD1. Germline V gene data show CDR1 as DFQATT and CDR2 as SNEGSKA (reference sequence). The CDR3 is 15 residues long. The trim removed 2 bases at V and 1 base at J, leaving 7 bases unmatched. This chain's CDR3 is CSARQGGFSNTEAFF. Here the CDR3 DNA reads TGCAGTGCTAGACAGGGGGGATTCTCGAACACTGAAGCTTTCTTT.

This clonotype was found a few times. CDR3 sequence: CARVDKGVNTGELFF. The CDR3 bases are TGTGCCCGGGTTGACAAGGGGGTGAACACCGGGGAGCTGTTTTTT. The V gene is TRBV27, the J gene TRBJ2-2; possibly TRBD1 for D (6 bases). Trimming took off 11 bases at V and 1 base at J, with 17 bases between the two ends. The germline CDR1 and CDR2 sequences are MNHEY and SMNVEV (reference sequence). The CDR3 length is 15 residues.

At least ten counts were recorded for this clonotype. V usage is TRBV5-1 and J usage is TRBJ1-4; a possible D gene is TRBD1 (5 bases). V lost 2 bases and J 2 bases, leaving 10 bases between the germline ends. This CDR3 is built from 15 residues. Germline V lookup: CDR1 SGHRS, CDR2 YFSETQ. The CDR3 reads CASSFRGSTNEKLFF. The CDR3 bases are TGCGCCAGCAGCTTCCGGGGCTCGACTAATGAAAAACTGTTTTTT.

This clonotype ranks as medium-sized. The chain recombines TRBV20-1 with TRBJ2-1; a possible D gene is TRBD2 (6 bases). The V end lost 5 bases, the J end lost 10 bases, and 18 bases lay between the germline ends. This CDR3 has 13 residues. Germline CDR1 is DFQATT and CDR2 is SNEGSKA (reference sequence). The DNA for the CDR3 is TGCAGTGCTCCCGGGACTCCAAGGGGAGAGCAGTTCTTC. Translation: CSAPGTPRGEQFF.

In this sample, this clonotype turned up many times. This chain uses TRBV29-1 with TRBJ1-1, with D perhaps matching TRBD1 (6 bases). Germline CDR1 is SQVTM and CDR2 is ANQGSEA. V was clipped by 4 bases and J by 8 bases, with 14 bases between them. There are 12 residues in the CDR3. CDR3 coding DNA: TGCAGCGTTGTACAGGGAAGGTCCGAAGCTTTCTTT. It is translated as CSVVQGRSEAFF. Filled out from reference TRBV29-1 and TRBJ1-1, the complete variable domain reads SAVISQKPSRDICQRGTSLTIQCQVDSQVTMMFWYRQQPGQSLTLIATANQGSEATYESGFVIDKFPISRPNLTFSTLTVSNMSPEDSSIYLCSVVQGRSEAFFGQGTRLTVV.

This clonotype was recorded at least ten times. V usage is TRBV28 and J usage is TRBJ2-7, with D hard to call. Deletions cut 5 bases from V and 9 bases from J, with 11 bases between. The CDR3 is 11 residues long. Per the germline V gene, CDR1 is MDHEN and CDR2 is SYDVKM. The DNA of the CDR3 is TGTGCCAGCAGTCGGGCTGGGTGGCAGTACTTC. Protein: CASSRAGWQYF.

This clonotype was found many times. In DNA form, the CDR3 reads TGTGCCACCAGCAGAGCAACCGGGACAGGCAGAACCGGGGAGCTGTTTTTT. Translation: CATSRATGTGRTGELFF. The rearrangement uses TRBV15 and TRBJ2-2; 8 bases match TRBD1. V trimming: 1 base; J trimming: 5 bases; junction bases outside the gene matches: 9. This CDR3 region has 17 residues. Looked up from germline, CDR1 is LNHNV and CDR2 is YYDKDF (reference sequence). Based on the CDR3 plus reference TRBV15 and TRBJ2-2, the full variable domain is DAMVIQNPRYQVTQFGKPVTLSCSQTLNHNVMYWYQQKSSQAPKLLFHYYDKDFNNEADTPDNFQSRRPNTSFCFLDIRSPGLGDTAMYLCATSRATGTGRTGELFFGEGSRLTVL.

This clonotype was seen at least ten times. The chain combines TRBV7-3 with TRBJ2-1; 8 positions match TRBD2. The J segment lost 4 bases and the V segment lost 2 bases, leaving 4 bases of the junction unmatched. The CDR3 sequence is 15 residues long. The germline CDR1 and CDR2 sequences are SGHTA and FQGTGA. The CDR3 sequence: CASSLGSGSYNEQFF. CDR3 bases: TGTGCCAGCAGCTTAGGCAGCGGGAGTTACAATGAGCAGTTCTTC.

Ten or more counts support this clonotype. The CDR3 protein is CSARAGAPDEKLFF. The CDR3, as DNA: TGCAGTGCTAGAGCAGGGGCGCCGGATGAAAAACTGTTTTTT. The V and J genes are TRBV20-1 and TRBJ1-4, with a weak D call TRBD1 (6 bases). The CDR3 spans 14 residues. V was shortened by 1 base and J by 6 bases, with 12 bases between the two germline ends. CDR1 DFQATT and CDR2 SNEGSKA come from the germline V gene (reference sequence).

This clonotype was observed at least ten times. The chain uses TRBV27 and TRBJ1-2, with no clear D. The CDR3 length is 11 residues. V lost 6 bases to trimming and J lost 4 bases, with 6 bases between them. Germline V gives CDR1 MNHEY, CDR2 SMNVEV (reference sequence). This CDR3 reads CASRGGYGYTF. The CDR3 bases are TGTGCCAGCAGGGGCGGCTATGGCTACACCTTC.

The chain recombines TRBV20-1 with TRBJ1-6; no reliable D call. V lost 6 bases to trimming and J lost 9 bases, with 24 bases between them. The length of the CDR3 is 16 residues. Germline CDR1 and CDR2: DFQATT and SNEGSKA (reference sequence). The CDR3: CSATIGSIADSSPLHF. The CDR3 coding sequence is TGCAGTGCCACGATTGGATCCATAGCCGATAGTTCACCCCTCCACTTT.

For this clonotype: This may come from a read error, since a much larger clone is one base off. The CDR3 nucleotides are TGCAGCGTTGGGTCAGACAGCCGCGGCGACACCTTC. Protein sequence: CSVGSDSRGDTF. This chain links TRBV29-1 with TRBJ1-2; possible D gene TRBD1, 5 bases. With 4 bases removed from V and 12 bases from J, the gap between germline ends came to 18 bases. CDR3 length: 12 amino acids. CDR1 and CDR2 from the germline V gene are SQVTM and ANQGSEA.

This clonotype was seen at least ten times. This CDR3 reads CASSLTGLETQYF. The CDR3 bases are TGCGCCAGCAGCCTGACAGGGTTAGAGACCCAGTACTTC. The gene calls are TRBV5-1 and TRBJ2-5; 7 nucleotides align to TRBD1. CDR1 SGHRS and CDR2 YFSETQ come from the germline V gene. The V segment lost 4 bases and the J segment 4 bases; nucleotides outside the gene matches: 4. The CDR3 has 13 residues.

A word on this clonotype: A much larger clone lies a single base off, so this may be a read error. This chain links TRBV24-1 with TRBJ1-2; 7 bases fit TRBD1. The CDR3 contains 14 residues. Germline CDR1 is KGHDR and CDR2 is SFDVKD. CDR3: CATSDDRAVDGDTF. The CDR3, as DNA: TGTGCCACCAGTGACGACAGGGCTGTAGATGGCGACACCTTC.

This clonotype was seen repeatedly, ten times or more. The CDR3 DNA is TGCGCCAGCAGCCCGGGACCGAACTCTGGAAACACCATATATTTT. Amino acid sequence: CASSPGPNSGNTIYF. The V gene is TRBV5-1, the J gene TRBJ1-3; perhaps TRBD1 as D (5 bases). Germline CDR1 SGHRS, CDR2 YFSETQ. CDR3 length: 15 residues. V dropped 4 bases and J dropped 0 bases, with 11 bases sitting between them.